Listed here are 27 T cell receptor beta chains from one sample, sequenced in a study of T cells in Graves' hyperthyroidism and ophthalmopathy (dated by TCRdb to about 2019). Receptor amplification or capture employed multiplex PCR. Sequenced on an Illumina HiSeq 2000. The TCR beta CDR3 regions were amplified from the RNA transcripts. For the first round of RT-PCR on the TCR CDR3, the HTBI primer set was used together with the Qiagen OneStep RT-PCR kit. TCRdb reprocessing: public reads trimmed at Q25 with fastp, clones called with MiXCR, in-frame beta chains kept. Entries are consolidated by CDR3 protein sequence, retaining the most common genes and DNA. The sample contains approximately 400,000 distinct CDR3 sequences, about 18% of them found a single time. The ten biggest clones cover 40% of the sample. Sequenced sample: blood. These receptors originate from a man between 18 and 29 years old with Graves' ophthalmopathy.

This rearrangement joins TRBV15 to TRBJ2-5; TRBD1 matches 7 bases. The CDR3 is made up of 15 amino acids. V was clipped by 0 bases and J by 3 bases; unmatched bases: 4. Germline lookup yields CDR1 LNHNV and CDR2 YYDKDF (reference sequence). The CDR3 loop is CATSRDWDSKETQYF. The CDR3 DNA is TGTGCCACCAGCAGAGATTGGGACAGTAAAGAGACCCAGTACTTC.

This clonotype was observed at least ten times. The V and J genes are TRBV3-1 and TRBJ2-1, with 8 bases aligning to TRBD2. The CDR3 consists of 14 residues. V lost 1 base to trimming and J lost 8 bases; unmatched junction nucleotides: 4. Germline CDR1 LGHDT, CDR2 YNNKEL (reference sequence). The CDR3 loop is CASSQVNSGDEQFF. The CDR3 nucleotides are TGTGCCAGCAGCCAAGTCAATAGCGGGGATGAGCAGTTCTTC.

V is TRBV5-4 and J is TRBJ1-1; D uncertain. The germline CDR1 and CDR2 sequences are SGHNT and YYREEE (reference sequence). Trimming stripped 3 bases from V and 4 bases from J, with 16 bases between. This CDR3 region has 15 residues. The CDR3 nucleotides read TGTGCCAGCAGCTCAGATACTTCGGGTACCACTGAAGCTTTCTTT. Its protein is CASSSDTSGTTEAFF.

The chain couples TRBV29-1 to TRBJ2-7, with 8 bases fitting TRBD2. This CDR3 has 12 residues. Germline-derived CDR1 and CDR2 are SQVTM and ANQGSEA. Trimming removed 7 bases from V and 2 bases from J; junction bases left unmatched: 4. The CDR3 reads CSAGLDPYEQYF. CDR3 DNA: TGCAGCGCGGGACTAGACCCCTACGAGCAGTACTTC.

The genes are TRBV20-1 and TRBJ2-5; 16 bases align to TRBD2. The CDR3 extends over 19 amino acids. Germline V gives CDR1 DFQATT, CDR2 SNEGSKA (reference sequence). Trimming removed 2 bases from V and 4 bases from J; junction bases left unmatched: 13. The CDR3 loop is CSARIPGLAGGPGGETQYF. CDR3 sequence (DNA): TGCAGTGCTAGAATACCGGGACTAGCGGGGGGGCCAGGAGGAGAGACCCAGTACTTC.

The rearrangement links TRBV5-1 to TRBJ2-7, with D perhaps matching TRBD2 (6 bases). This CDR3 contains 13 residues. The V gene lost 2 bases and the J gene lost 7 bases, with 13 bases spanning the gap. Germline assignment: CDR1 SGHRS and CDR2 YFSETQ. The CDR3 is CASSLNHAGEQYF. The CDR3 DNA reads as TGCGCCAGCAGCTTAAACCACGCGGGGGAGCAGTACTTC.

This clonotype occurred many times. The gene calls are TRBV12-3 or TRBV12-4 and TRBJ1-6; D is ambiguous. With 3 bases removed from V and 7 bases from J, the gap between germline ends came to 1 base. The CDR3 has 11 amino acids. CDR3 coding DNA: TGTGCCAGCAGTTTGAATTCACCCCTCCACTTT. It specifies CASSLNSPLHF.

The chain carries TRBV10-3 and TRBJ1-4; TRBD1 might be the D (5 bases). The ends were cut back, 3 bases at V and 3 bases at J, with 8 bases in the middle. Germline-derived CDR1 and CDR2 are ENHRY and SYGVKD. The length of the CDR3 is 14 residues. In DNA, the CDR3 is TGTGCCATCAGTGATAGAGGGGCTAATGAAAAACTGTTTTTT. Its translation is CAISDRGANEKLFF.

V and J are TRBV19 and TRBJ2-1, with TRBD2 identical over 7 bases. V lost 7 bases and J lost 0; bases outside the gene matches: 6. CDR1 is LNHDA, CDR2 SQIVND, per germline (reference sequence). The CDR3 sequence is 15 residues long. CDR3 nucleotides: TGTGCCAGTACACTCGGGGGGAGCTCCTACAATGAGCAGTTCTTC. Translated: CASTLGGSSYNEQFF.

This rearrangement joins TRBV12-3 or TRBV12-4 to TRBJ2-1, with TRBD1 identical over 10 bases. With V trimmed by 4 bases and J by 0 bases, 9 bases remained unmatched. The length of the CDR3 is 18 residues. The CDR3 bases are TGTGCCAGCAGTTCGGGACAGGGGATCGCCGGCTCCTACAATGAGCAGTTCTTC. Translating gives CASSSGQGIAGSYNEQFF.

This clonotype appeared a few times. The CDR3 reads CASSQRMSAGRTDTQYF. The CDR3 DNA reads as TGCGCCAGCAGCCAAAGGATGTCGGCGGGGCGCACAGATACGCAGTATTTT. The V gene is TRBV4-1, the J gene TRBJ2-3; D is perhaps TRBD2 (6 bases). V lost 2 bases, J lost 1 base, and 16 bases lay in between. Germline values: CDR1 MGHRA, CDR2 YSYEKL. The CDR3 runs 17 residues.

CDR3: CASNSGGFGNTIYF. The CDR3 coding sequence is TGTGCCAGCAACTCAGGGGGGTTTGGAAACACCATATATTTT. The chain uses TRBV6-1 and TRBJ1-3, with 7 bases identical to TRBD1. CDR3 length: 14 residues. Germline CDR1 and CDR2: MNHNS and SASEGT. J lost 3 bases, V lost 7 bases, and 6 bases had no gene match.

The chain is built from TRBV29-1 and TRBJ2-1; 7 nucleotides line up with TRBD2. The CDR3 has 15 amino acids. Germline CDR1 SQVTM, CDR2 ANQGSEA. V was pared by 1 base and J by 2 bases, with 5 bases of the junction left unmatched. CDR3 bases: TGCAGCGTTGAAGGGCTAGCGGTTCCCTACAATGAGCAGTTCTTC. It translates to CSVEGLAVPYNEQFF.

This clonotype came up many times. The CDR3 nucleotides are TGTGCCAGCAGTAACCGGGACTCCTACGAGCAGTACTTC. Residues: CASSNRDSYEQYF. The gene calls are TRBV6-1 and TRBJ2-7; TRBD2 might be the D (5 bases). V lost 5 bases, J lost 0 bases, and 8 bases lay in between. The length of the CDR3 is 13 residues. Looked up from germline, CDR1 is MNHNS and CDR2 is SASEGT.

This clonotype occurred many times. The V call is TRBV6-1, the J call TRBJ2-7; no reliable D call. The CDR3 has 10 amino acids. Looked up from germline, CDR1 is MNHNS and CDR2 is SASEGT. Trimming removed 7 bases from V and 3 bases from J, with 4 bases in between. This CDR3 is CASNVYEQYF. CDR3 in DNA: TGTGCCAGCAACGTCTACGAGCAGTACTTC.

The CDR3, as DNA: TGTGCCAGCTCACGACACTCCTACGAGCAGTACTTC. It encodes CASSRHSYEQYF. V is TRBV18 and J is TRBJ2-7; D unclear. The CDR3 loop spans 12 amino acids. CDR1 KGHSH and CDR2 LQKENI come from the germline V gene. Trimming pared 4 bases from V and 0 bases from J, leaving 4 bases between.

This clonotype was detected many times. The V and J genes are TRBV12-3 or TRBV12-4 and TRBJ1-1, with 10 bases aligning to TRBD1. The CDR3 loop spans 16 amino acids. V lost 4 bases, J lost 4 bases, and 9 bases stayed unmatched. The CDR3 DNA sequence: TGTGCCAGCAGTTCCGTGGACAGGGGGGGGGGCACTGAAGCTTTCTTT. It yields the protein CASSSVDRGGGTEAFF.

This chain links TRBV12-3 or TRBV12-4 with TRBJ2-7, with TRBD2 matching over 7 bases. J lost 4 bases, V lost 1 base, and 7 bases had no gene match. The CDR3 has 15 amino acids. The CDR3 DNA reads TGTGCCAGCAGTTTAGGCGGGCTAGCGGCTTACGAGCAGTACTTC. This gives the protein CASSLGGLAAYEQYF.

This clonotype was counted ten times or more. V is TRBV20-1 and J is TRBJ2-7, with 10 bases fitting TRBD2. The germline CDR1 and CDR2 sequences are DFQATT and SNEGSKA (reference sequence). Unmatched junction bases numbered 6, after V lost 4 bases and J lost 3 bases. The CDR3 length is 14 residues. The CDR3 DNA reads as TGCAGTGCTAAAGCGGCTAGCGGGGGCTACGAGCAGTACTTC. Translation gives CSAKAASGGYEQYF.

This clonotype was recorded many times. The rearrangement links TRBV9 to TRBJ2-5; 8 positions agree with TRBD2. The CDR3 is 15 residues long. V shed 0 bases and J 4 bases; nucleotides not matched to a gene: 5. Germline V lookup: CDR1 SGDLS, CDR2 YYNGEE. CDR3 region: CASSVAVGRAETQYF. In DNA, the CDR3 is TGTGCCAGCAGCGTAGCGGTCGGGAGGGCAGAGACCCAGTACTTC.

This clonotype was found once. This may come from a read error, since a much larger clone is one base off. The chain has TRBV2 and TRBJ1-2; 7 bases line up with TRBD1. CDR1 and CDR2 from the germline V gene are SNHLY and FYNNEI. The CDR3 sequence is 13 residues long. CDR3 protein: CTSSGQVNYSYTF. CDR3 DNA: TGTACCAGCAGTGGACAGGTTAACTATAGCTACACCTTC. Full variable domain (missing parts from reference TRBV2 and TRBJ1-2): EPEVTQTPSHQVTQMGQEVILRCVPISNHLYFYWYRQILGQKVEFLVSFYNNEISEKSEIFDDQFSVERPDGSNFTLKIRSTKLEDSAMYFCTSSGQVNYSYTFGSGTRLTVV.

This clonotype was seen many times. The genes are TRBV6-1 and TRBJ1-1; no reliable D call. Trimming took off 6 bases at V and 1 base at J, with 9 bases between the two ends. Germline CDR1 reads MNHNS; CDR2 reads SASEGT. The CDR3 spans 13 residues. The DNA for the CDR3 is TGTGCCAGCAGCTCGGGAAGGAACACTGAAGCTTTCTTT. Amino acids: CASSSGRNTEAFF.

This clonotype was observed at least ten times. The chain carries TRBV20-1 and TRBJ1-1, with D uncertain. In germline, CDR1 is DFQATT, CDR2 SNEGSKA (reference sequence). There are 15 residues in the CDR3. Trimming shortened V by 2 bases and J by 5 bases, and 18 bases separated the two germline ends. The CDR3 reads CSARTRQRGRTEAFF. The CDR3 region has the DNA TGCAGTGCTAGAACCCGGCAAAGAGGGAGAACTGAAGCTTTCTTT.

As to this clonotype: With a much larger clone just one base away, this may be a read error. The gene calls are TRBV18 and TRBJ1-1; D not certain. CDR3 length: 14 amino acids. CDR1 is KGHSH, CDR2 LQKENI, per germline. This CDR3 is CASSPPSVNTETFF. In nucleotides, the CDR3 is TGTGCCAGCTCACCACCTTCAGTGAACACTGAAACTTTCTTT.

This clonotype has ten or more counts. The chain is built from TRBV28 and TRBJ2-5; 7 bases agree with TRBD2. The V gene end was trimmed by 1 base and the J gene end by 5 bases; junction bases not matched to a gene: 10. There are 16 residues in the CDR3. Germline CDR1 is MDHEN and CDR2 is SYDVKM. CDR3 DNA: TGTGCCAGCAGTTTATCACACGGACTAGGGGAGGAGACCCAGTACTTC. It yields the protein CASSLSHGLGEETQYF.

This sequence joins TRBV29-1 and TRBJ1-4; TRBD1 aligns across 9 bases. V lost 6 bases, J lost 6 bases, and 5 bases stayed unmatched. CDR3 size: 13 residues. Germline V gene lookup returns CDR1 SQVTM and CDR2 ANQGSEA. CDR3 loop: CSVGTGGDEKLFF. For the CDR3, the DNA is TGCAGCGTGGGAACAGGGGGCGATGAAAAACTGTTTTTT.

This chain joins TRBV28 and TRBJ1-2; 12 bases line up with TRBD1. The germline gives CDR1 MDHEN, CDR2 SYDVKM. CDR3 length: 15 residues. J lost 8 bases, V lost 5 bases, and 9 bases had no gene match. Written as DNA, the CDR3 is TGTGCCAGCAGTCGCCCCGGGACAGGGGGCTTAGGCTACACCTTC. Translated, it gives CASSRPGTGGLGYTF.